Listed here are 31 T cell receptor beta chains from one sample, sequenced in a study of cytomegalovirus exposure and HLA in healthy donors. Researchers ran the PCR with 60 Vbeta and 13 Jbeta primers. The table came from immunoSEQ multiplex PCR; TCRdb's copy has only in-frame clones and leaves some out. Of 140,000 to 150,000 clones listed, around 75% are singletons. The specimen sequenced was PBMCs. These receptors all stem from a woman in her 40s in good health and CMV-seronegative.

This chain connects TRBV10-1 to TRBJ2-7; 10 nucleotides line up with TRBD1. With 7 bases clipped from V and 2 bases from J, the junction kept 5 bases outside the gene matches. The CDR3 covers 14 residues. The germline V gene has CDR1 WNHNN and CDR2 SYGVQD (reference sequence). CDR3 nucleotides: TGCGCCAGCACCCCGGGACAGGGGCCCTACGAGCAGTACTTC. Translated, it gives CASTPGQGPYEQYF.

In its sample, this clone was seen once. The chain carries TRBV6-4 and TRBJ2-3; 14 nucleotides match TRBD2. With V trimmed by 8 bases and J by 5 bases, 6 bases remained unmatched. This CDR3 region has 15 residues. Germline loops: CDR1 MRHNA, CDR2 SNTAGT. The CDR3 sequence is CASATSGGAGDTQYF. CDR3 coding DNA: TGTGCCAGCGCGACTAGCGGGGGGGCAGGAGATACGCAGTATTTT.

Here the CDR3 reads CASSEEGKSPLHF. CDR3 in DNA: TGTGCCAGCAGTGAAGAGGGGAAATCACCCCTCCACTTT. This rearrangement joins TRBV2 to TRBJ1-6, with a tentative D call TRBD1 (5 bases). The length of the CDR3 is 13 residues. The germline gives CDR1 SNHLY, CDR2 FYNNEI. The germline V and J ends were trimmed by 1 base and 10 bases, with 8 bases remaining between them. Filled out from reference TRBV2 and TRBJ1-6, the complete variable domain reads EPEVTQTPSHQVTQMGQEVILRCVPISNHLYFYWYRQILGQKVEFLVSFYNNEISEKSEIFDDQFSVERPDGSNFTLKIRSTKLEDSAMYFCASSEEGKSPLHFGNGTRLTVT.

This chain uses TRBV4-1 with TRBJ1-1; TRBD1 aligns across 7 bases. The CDR3 totals 17 residues. CDR1 is MGHRA and CDR2 is YSYEKL in the germline V gene. With 3 bases clipped from V and 3 bases from J, the junction kept 13 bases outside the gene matches. CDR3 residues: CASSHHRGLGSDTEAFF. In nucleotides, the CDR3 is TGCGCCAGCAGCCATCACAGGGGCCTCGGATCGGACACTGAAGCTTTCTTT.

The chain links TRBV30 to TRBJ1-2; D unresolved. This CDR3 is 16 amino acids long. V lost 0 bases and J lost 8, with 22 bases in between. CDR1 is GTSNPN, CDR2 SVGIG, per germline (reference sequence). As DNA, the CDR3 is TGTGCCTGGAGTGTAGTTAAGGGCTGGATCGGGGAAGGCTACACCTTC. This sequence encodes CAWSVVKGWIGEGYTF. Full variable domain (missing parts from reference TRBV30 and TRBJ1-2): SQTIHQWPATLVQPVGSPLSLECTVEGTSNPNLYWYRQAAGRGLQLLFYSVGIGQISSEVPQNLSASRPQDRQFILSSKKLLLSDSGFYLCAWSVVKGWIGEGYTFGSGTRLTVV.

The CDR3 loop reads CASSPTAGGTEAFF. CDR3 in DNA: TGTGCCAGCAGCCCCACGGCAGGGGGCACTGAAGCTTTCTTT. The rearrangement links TRBV7-9 to TRBJ1-1, with 7 bases identical to TRBD1. CDR1 SEHNR and CDR2 FQNEAQ come from the germline V gene (reference sequence). V shed 5 bases, J shed 4 bases, and the junction held 7 bases outside the gene matches. This CDR3 spans 14 amino acids.

V is TRBV20-1 and J is TRBJ2-5; no clear D gene. The assigned J gene may be wrong: the sequence end matches TRBJ2-7 better. The CDR3 runs to 10 residues. Per germline, CDR1 DFQATT and CDR2 SNEGSKA (reference sequence). CDR3 loop: CSASTSEQYF. CDR3 nucleotide sequence: TGCAGTGCTAGTACGTCCGAGCAGTACTTC.

This clone was seen once. In DNA, the CDR3 is TGTGCCAGCAGTTCAGGGGGCTCCTACGAGCAGTACTTC. Its translation: CASSSGGSYEQYF. The rearrangement links TRBV27 to TRBJ2-7, with 7 positions matching TRBD1. Germline trimming cut 4 bases from V and 0 bases from J; bases unmatched to any gene: 0. The CDR3 has 13 residues. CDR1 MNHEY and CDR2 SMNVEV come from the germline V gene (reference sequence).

V is TRBV5-1 and J is TRBJ2-2; 11 nucleotides align to TRBD2. V lost 3 bases to trimming and J lost 4 bases; unmatched junction nucleotides: 2. Germline lookup yields CDR1 SGHRS and CDR2 YFSETQ. The CDR3 covers 15 residues. The CDR3 here is CASSSSGGPTGELFF. CDR3 DNA: TGCGCCAGCAGCTCTAGCGGGGGGCCCACCGGGGAGCTGTTTTTT.

This clone has more than one count but fewer than ten. V gene TRBV6-5 combines with J gene TRBJ2-7; 7 nucleotides agree with TRBD1. Trimming cost V 6 bases and J 0 bases; bases outside gene matches: 5. CDR3 length: 14 residues. The germline V gene has CDR1 MNHEY and CDR2 SVGAGI. The CDR3: CASSLQGTSYEQYF. As DNA, the CDR3 is TGTGCCAGCAGCCTACAGGGGACCTCCTACGAGCAGTACTTC.

The V and J genes are TRBV27 and TRBJ2-2; tentative D call: TRBD1 (6 bases). Germline values: CDR1 MNHEY, CDR2 SMNVEV (reference sequence). The length of the CDR3 is 14 residues. The germline V and J ends were trimmed by 4 bases and 1 base, with 7 bases remaining between them. DNA of the CDR3: TGTGCCAGCAGTTGGGACAAGAACACCGGGGAGCTGTTTTTT. This gives the protein CASSWDKNTGELFF.

The rearrangement joins TRBV29-1 to TRBJ1-3; TRBD1 matches at 7 bases. This CDR3 has 14 residues. V was clipped by 7 bases and J by 2 bases; unmatched bases: 8. Per the germline V gene, CDR1 is SQVTM and CDR2 is ANQGSEA. The CDR3 nucleotides read TGCAGCGCCCAGGACAGGTTGGCTGGAAACACCATATATTTT. Translated: CSAQDRLAGNTIYF.

This clone was seen a single time. This sequence joins TRBV18 and TRBJ2-1; the match to TRBD2 covers 14 bases. CDR3 length: 17 residues. Germline V gives CDR1 KGHSH, CDR2 LQKENI. With 0 bases clipped from V and 8 bases from J, the junction kept 6 bases outside the gene matches. CDR3 residues: CASSPPGTSGGRDEQFF. DNA for the CDR3: TGTGCCAGCTCACCACCGGGGACTAGCGGGGGAAGGGATGAGCAGTTCTTC.

The chain links TRBV27 to TRBJ2-1; possible D gene TRBD1, 5 bases. Germline V gene data show CDR1 as MNHEY and CDR2 as SMNVEV (reference sequence). Trimming cost V 7 bases and J 7 bases, with 20 bases left between them. The CDR3 runs 15 residues. The DNA of the CDR3 is TGTGCCAGCACCCTCCTGCCGCGACCAGGGAATGAGCAGTTCTTC. Encoded protein: CASTLLPRPGNEQFF.

The rearrangement links TRBV4-1 to TRBJ2-1; D possibly corresponds to TRBD1 (6 bases). Deletions cut 0 bases from V and 4 bases from J, with 19 bases between. The germline gives CDR1 MGHRA, CDR2 YSYEKL. The CDR3 is 18 residues long. The CDR3 is CASSQDQYLGTPYNEQFF. CDR3 DNA: TGCGCCAGCAGCCAAGATCAGTACCTCGGGACACCTTACAATGAGCAGTTCTTC.

The V and J genes are TRBV9 and TRBJ1-1; 7 bases agree with TRBD1. Germline CDR1 and CDR2: SGDLS and YYNGEE. Germline trimming cut 1 base from V and 1 base from J; bases unmatched to any gene: 1. The CDR3 is 14 amino acids. This CDR3 is CASSVQGGNTEAFF. The CDR3 nucleotides read TGTGCCAGCAGCGTACAGGGGGGGAACACTGAAGCTTTCTTT.

The chain employs TRBV29-1 and TRBJ1-2; 8 positions agree with TRBD1. This CDR3 spans 13 amino acids. Trimming removed 3 bases from V and 2 bases from J; junction bases left unmatched: 2. Per the germline V gene, CDR1 is SQVTM and CDR2 is ANQGSEA. The CDR3 region is CSVDRQGNYGYTF. In DNA, the CDR3 is TGCAGCGTTGATAGACAGGGGAACTATGGCTACACCTTC.

The chain recombines TRBV7-9 with TRBJ2-5, with D possibly matching TRBD2 (5 bases). The CDR3 length is 15 residues. V was shortened by 5 bases and J by 4 bases, with 17 bases between the two germline ends. Germline CDR1 reads SEHNR; CDR2 reads FQNEAQ (reference sequence). As DNA, the CDR3 is TGTGCCAGCAGCCGAATCCTTCTCGCGGGAGAGACCCAGTACTTC. It encodes CASSRILLAGETQYF.

The chain combines TRBV18 with TRBJ1-2, with a possible D match to TRBD1 (5 bases). Trimming shortened V by 0 bases and J by 5 bases, and 10 bases separated the two germline ends. CDR3 length equals 14 residues. CDR1 is KGHSH and CDR2 is LQKENI in the germline V gene. CDR3 coding DNA: TGTGCCAGCTCACCACCCGCAGGGCGGTATGGCTACACCTTC. The encoded protein is CASSPPAGRYGYTF.

CDR3 region: CATSSPSGLSYEQYF. Written as DNA, the CDR3 is TGTGCCACCAGCAGTCCTAGCGGCCTCTCCTACGAGCAGTACTTC. The chain has TRBV15 and TRBJ2-7, with 7 positions matching TRBD2. This CDR3 region has 15 residues. Per germline, CDR1 LNHNV and CDR2 YYDKDF (reference sequence). Losses at the gene ends were 3 bases for V and 0 bases for J; bases not matched to a gene: 5.

This chain links TRBV6-1 with TRBJ2-5, with D tentatively TRBD2 (6 bases). Germline-derived CDR1 and CDR2 are MNHNS and SASEGT. V dropped 7 bases and J dropped 2 bases, with 14 bases sitting between them. The CDR3 covers 14 residues. The CDR3 sequence is CASNNLGGQETQYF. CDR3 nucleotides: TGTGCCAGCAACAATCTCGGAGGGCAAGAGACCCAGTACTTC.

The chain recombines TRBV2 with TRBJ1-2; D is unclear. The CDR3 covers 12 residues. The germline V gene encodes CDR1 SNHLY and CDR2 FYNNEI. V shed 6 bases and J shed 2 bases, with 7 bases lying between them. CDR3 residues: CASREVNYGYTF. As DNA, the CDR3 is TGTGCCAGCAGGGAGGTGAACTATGGCTACACCTTC. Based on the CDR3 plus reference TRBV2 and TRBJ1-2, the full variable domain is EPEVTQTPSHQVTQMGQEVILRCVPISNHLYFYWYRQILGQKVEFLVSFYNNEISEKSEIFDDQFSVERPDGSNFTLKIRSTKLEDSAMYFCASREVNYGYTFGSGTRLTVV.

V and J are TRBV19 and TRBJ2-1; 9 bases map to TRBD2. The V segment lost 5 bases and the J segment 9 bases; nucleotides outside the gene matches: 11. CDR3 length: 15 residues. The germline V gene has CDR1 LNHDA and CDR2 SQIVND (reference sequence). CDR3 nucleotide sequence: TGTGCCAGTAGTCTCTATAGCGGGAGCGGGGCTGAGCAGTTCTTC. It specifies CASSLYSGSGAEQFF.

The chain is built from TRBV6-5 and TRBJ1-2, with a possible D match to TRBD1 (5 bases). The CDR3 has 16 amino acids. The germline gives CDR1 MNHEY, CDR2 SVGAGI. Trimming cost V 0 bases and J 2 bases, with 13 bases left between them. This chain's CDR3 is CASSYSTGAENYGYTF. CDR3 coding DNA: TGTGCCAGCAGTTACTCGACTGGGGCGGAGAACTATGGCTACACCTTC.

This clone turned up a few times. CDR3 coding DNA: TGTGCCAGCAGTCGCCTAAGAGGCCCCGGAAACACCATATATTTT. The encoded protein is CASSRLRGPGNTIYF. The chain has TRBV6-5 and TRBJ1-3; D unclear. CDR1 MNHEY and CDR2 SVGAGI come from the germline V gene. The V end was cut by 5 bases, the J end by 4 bases, with 15 bases between. The CDR3 runs to 15 residues.

This chain uses TRBV19 with TRBJ2-7; 9 bases fit TRBD1. The CDR3 spans 14 residues. V gave up 2 bases and J gave up 9 bases; unmatched junction bases: 8. Germline lookup yields CDR1 LNHDA and CDR2 SQIVND (reference sequence). The CDR3: CASSIRQGVDWQYF. CDR3 sequence (DNA): TGTGCCAGTAGTATACGACAGGGGGTAGACTGGCAGTACTTC. The full variable domain, rest sourced from reference TRBV19 and TRBJ2-7, is DGGITQSPKYLFRKEGQNVTLSCEQNLNHDAMYWYRQDPGQGLRLIYYSQIVNDFQKGDIAEGYSVSREKKESFPLTVTSAQKNPTAFYLCASSIRQGVDWQYFGPGTRLTVT.

This rearrangement joins TRBV6-6 to TRBJ1-1; no clear D gene. Germline V gives CDR1 MNHNY, CDR2 SVGAGI (reference sequence). V was shortened by 2 bases and J by 1 base, with 5 bases between the two germline ends. This CDR3 has 13 amino acids. Here the CDR3 reads CASSYGTNTEAFF. As DNA, the CDR3 is TGTGCCAGCAGTTACGGCACGAACACTGAAGCTTTCTTT.

The J gene is TRBJ1-2, the V gene TRBV6-5; TRBD1 agrees at 8 bases. With V trimmed by 0 bases and J by 7 bases, 4 bases remained unmatched. CDR3 length: 14 amino acids. Germline V gene lookup returns CDR1 MNHEY and CDR2 SVGAGI. The CDR3 DNA follows: TGTGCCAGCAGTTACTCCGGACAGGGTCGTGGCTACACCTTC. This encodes CASSYSGQGRGYTF.

This chain links TRBV6-1 with TRBJ2-7; D ambiguous. The V end was cut by 6 bases, the J end by 4 bases, with 10 bases between. CDR1 is MNHNS and CDR2 is SASEGT in the germline V gene. This CDR3 region has 12 residues. The CDR3 reads CASREIVYEQYF. DNA of the CDR3: TGTGCCAGCAGGGAGATCGTTTACGAGCAGTACTTC.

The CDR3 DNA reads as TGCGCCAGCAGCTTGGCCCTTGGGGCCCTAGAGCAGTTCTTC. Translated, it gives CASSLALGALEQFF. The rearrangement links TRBV5-1 to TRBJ2-1; D possibly corresponds to TRBD1 (5 bases). The CDR3 runs to 14 residues. The V end was cut by 0 bases, the J end by 10 bases, with 14 bases between. The germline V gene encodes CDR1 SGHRS and CDR2 YFSETQ.

The chain recombines TRBV6-6 with TRBJ1-5; TRBD1 matches 7 bases. The CDR3 length is 14 residues. Looked up from germline, CDR1 is MNHNY and CDR2 is SVGAGI (reference sequence). V lost 4 bases, J lost 2 bases, and 2 bases stayed unmatched. CDR3 DNA: TGTGCCAGCAGTTTAACAGGGGGCAATCAGCCCCAGCATTTT. It yields the protein CASSLTGGNQPQHF.